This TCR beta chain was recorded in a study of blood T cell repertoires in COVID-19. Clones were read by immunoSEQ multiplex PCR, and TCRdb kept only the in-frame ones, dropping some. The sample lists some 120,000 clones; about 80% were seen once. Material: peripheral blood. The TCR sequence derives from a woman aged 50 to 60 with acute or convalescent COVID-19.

In nucleotides, the CDR3 is TGCGCCAGCGACAGGGGAGTCAAGGATGAGCAGTTCTTC. This encodes CASDRGVKDEQFF. The chain uses TRBV5-1 and TRBJ2-1; TRBD1 matches at 8 bases. Germline trimming cut 7 bases from V and 8 bases from J; bases unmatched to any gene: 8. There are 13 residues in the CDR3. Germline CDR1 SGHRS, CDR2 YFSETQ.